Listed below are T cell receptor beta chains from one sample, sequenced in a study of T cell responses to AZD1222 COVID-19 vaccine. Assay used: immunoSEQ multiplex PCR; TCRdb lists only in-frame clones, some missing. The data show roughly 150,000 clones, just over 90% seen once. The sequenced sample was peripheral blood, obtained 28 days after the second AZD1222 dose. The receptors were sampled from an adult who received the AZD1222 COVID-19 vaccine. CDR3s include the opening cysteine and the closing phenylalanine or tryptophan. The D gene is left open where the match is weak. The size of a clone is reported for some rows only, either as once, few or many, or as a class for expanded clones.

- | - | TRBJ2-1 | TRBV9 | TGTGCCAGCAGCGTAGCGCGCTCCTACAATGAGCAGTTCTTC | CASSVARSYNEQFF
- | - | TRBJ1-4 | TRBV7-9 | TGTGCCAGCAGCCAGTTGGTGGGGGGATCTAATGAAAAACTGTTTTTT | CASSQLVGGSNEKLFF
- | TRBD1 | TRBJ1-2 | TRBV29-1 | TGCAGCGTTAGAACCGAACAGGGGAACTATGGCTACACCTTC | CSVRTEQGNYGYTF
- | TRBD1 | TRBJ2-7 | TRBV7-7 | TGTGCCAGCAGCTATGGACAGGGTACCGAGCAGTACTTC | CASSYGQGTEQYF
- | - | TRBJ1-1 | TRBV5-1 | TGCGCCAGCAGCACAGGGTCCGGTGGGACTGAAGCTTTCTTT | CASSTGSGGTEAFF
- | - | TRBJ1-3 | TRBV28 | TGTGCCAGCAGTTTAGGGGGCGCGATCTCTGGAAACACCATATATTTT | CASSLGGAISGNTIYF
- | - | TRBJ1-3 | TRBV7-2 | TGTGCCAGCAGCTTCACAGGGTACTCTGGAAACACCATATATTTT | CASSFTGYSGNTIYF
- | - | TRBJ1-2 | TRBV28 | TGTGCCAGCAGTTTAGAGCCCCTCAGAACTTCCTCTGGCTACACCTTC | CASSLEPLRTSSGYTF
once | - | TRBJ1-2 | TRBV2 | TGTGCCAGCAGTGAGATGACCGCCCTGAATGGCTACACCTTC | CASSEMTALNGYTF
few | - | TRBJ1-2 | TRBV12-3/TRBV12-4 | TGTGCCAGCAGTTTAGTAGGGCCGGGGGGCTACACCTTC | CASSLVGPGGYTF
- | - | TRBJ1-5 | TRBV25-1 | TGTGCCAGCAGTGGCCCCTCGGGCTCAAATCAGCCCCAGCATTTT | CASSGPSGSNQPQHF
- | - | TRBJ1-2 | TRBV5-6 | TGTGCCAGCAGCCCTCGCCGGAGGGCTTTAGACTATGGCTACACCTTC | CASSPRRRALDYGYTF
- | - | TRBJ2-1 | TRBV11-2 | TGTGCCAGCAGTCACGGTCTAGGTGAGCAGTTCTTC | CASSHGLGEQFF
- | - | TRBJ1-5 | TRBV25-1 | TGTGCCAGCAGTGAATGGGAAAGGGGCTCGCCCCAGCATTTT | CASSEWERGSPQHF
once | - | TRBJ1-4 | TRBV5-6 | TGTGCCAGCAGCGACAGTGATTTAGAAAAACTGTTTTTT | CASSDSDLEKLFF
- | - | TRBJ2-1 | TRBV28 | TGTGCCACCGCCAAAGCGGCTTACAATGAGCAGTTCTTC | CATAKAAYNEQFF
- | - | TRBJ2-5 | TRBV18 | TGTGCCAGCTCACCGGGACGGAACCAAGAGACCCAGTACTTC | CASSPGRNQETQYF
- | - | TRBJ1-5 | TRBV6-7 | TGTGCCAGTTACTTCCGGGCCCCAGTGCAGCCCCAGCATTTT | CASYFRAPVQPQHF
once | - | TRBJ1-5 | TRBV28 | TGTGCCAGCAGTTTTACAGGGAGCAGCAATCAGCCCCAGCATTTT | CASSFTGSSNQPQHF
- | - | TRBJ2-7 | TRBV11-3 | TGTGCCAGCAGCCGCGGACGACAGTACGAGCAGTACTTC | CASSRGRQYEQYF
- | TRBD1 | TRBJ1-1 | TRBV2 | TGTGCCAGATCCCGGGACAGGAGGAACACTGAAGCTTTCTTT | CARSRDRRNTEAFF
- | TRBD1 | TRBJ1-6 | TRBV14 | TGTGCCAGCAGCTTTCGACAGGGGGCCTATAATTCACCCCTCCACTTT | CASSFRQGAYNSPLHF
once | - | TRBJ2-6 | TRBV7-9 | TGTGCCAGCAGCTCACCGGGTGAACGGCGACCTATGGGGGCCAACGTCCTGACTTTC | CASSSPGERRPMGANVLTF
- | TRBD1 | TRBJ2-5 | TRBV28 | TGTGCCACCTCCGGGACAGGACAAGAGACCCAGTACTTC | CATSGTGQETQYF